This T cell receptor beta chain emerged from a study of T-cell memory formation after mild COVID-19. Study-level findings and limits: Mainly CM and EM harbored the contracting CD4+ clones; mainly EMRA harbored the CD8+ ones.

V was clipped by 5 bases and J by 0 bases; unmatched bases: 4. From germline, CDR1 is MNHNS and CDR2 SASEGT. CDR3 size: 17 residues. Each CDR3 protein gets one entry after TCRdb re-called the 5' RACE reads with MiXCR. The table includes some 450,000 distinct CDR3 sequences, 15% to 25% detected once. Concerning this clonotype: The target antigen is unknown.

The TCR was taken from an adult woman who had mild COVID-19 (a few samples of this study predate the infection). Cell type and time point are not known. Sample: PBMCs or a T cell subset sorted from them (not recorded which). The chain links TRBV6-1 to TRBJ2-2, with 12 bases that match TRBD2. The CDR3 protein is CASSRLAGATNTGELFF. DNA for the CDR3: TGTGCCAGCAGTAGACTAGCGGGGGCGACGAACACCGGGGAGCTGTTTTTT.